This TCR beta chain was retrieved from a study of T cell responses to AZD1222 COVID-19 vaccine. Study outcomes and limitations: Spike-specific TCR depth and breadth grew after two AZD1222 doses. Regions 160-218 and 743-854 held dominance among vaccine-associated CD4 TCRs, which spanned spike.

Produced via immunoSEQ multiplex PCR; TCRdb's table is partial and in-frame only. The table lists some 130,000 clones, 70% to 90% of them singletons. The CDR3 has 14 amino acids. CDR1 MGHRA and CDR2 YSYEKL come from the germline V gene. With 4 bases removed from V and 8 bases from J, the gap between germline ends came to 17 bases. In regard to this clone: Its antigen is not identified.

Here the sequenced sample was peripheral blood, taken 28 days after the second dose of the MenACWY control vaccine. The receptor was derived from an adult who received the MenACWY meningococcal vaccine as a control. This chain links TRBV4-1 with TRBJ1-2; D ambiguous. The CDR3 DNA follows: TGCGCCAGCAGCCTTAGAGGAGGGTTCGACGGCTACACCTTC. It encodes CASSLRGGFDGYTF.